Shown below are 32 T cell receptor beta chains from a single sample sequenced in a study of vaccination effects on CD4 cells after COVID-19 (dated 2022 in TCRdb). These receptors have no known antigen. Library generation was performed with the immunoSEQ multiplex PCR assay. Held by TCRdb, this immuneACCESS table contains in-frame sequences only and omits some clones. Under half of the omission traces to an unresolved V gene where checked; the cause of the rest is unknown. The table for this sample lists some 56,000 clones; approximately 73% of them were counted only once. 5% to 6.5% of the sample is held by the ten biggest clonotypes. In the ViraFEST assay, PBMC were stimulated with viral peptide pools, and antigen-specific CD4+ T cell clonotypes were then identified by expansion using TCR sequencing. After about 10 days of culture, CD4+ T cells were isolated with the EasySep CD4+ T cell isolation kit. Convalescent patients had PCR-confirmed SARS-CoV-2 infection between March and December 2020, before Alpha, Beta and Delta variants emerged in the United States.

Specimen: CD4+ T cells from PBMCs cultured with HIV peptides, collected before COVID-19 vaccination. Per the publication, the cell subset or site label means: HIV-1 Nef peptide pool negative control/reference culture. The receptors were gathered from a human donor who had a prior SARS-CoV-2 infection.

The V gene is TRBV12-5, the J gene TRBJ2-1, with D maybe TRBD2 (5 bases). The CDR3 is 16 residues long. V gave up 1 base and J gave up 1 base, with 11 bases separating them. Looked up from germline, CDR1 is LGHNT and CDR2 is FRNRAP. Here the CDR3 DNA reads TGTGCTAGTGGTTTGGGAAGAGGGTGGTCCTACAATGAGCAGTTCTTC. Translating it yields CASGLGRGWSYNEQFF.

CDR3 bases: TGTGCCAGCCTGTCGGCTAGCGGGTACGAGCAGTACTTC. It translates to CASLSASGYEQYF. The chain carries TRBV28 and TRBJ2-7; 8 bases are a match to TRBD2. Germline V gene lookup returns CDR1 MDHEN and CDR2 SYDVKM. The CDR3 has 13 amino acids. V lost 8 bases and J lost 4; bases outside the gene matches: 7. Complete variable domain (other parts from reference TRBV28 and TRBJ2-7): DVKVTQSSRYLVKRTGEKVFLECVQDMDHENMFWYRQDPGLGLRLIYFSYDVKMKEKGDIPEGYSVSREKKERFSLILESASTNQTSMYLCASLSASGYEQYFGPGTRLTVT.

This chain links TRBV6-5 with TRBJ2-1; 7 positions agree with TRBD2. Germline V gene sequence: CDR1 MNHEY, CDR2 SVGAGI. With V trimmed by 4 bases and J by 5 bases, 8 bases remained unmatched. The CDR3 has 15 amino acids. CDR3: CASSFVASGDNEQFF. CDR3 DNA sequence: TGTGCCAGCAGTTTCGTAGCTAGCGGCGACAATGAGCAGTTCTTC.

The CDR3 sequence is CASIDHNPIYEQYF. The CDR3 DNA follows: TGCGCCAGCATCGACCATAATCCAATCTACGAGCAGTACTTC. The V and J genes are TRBV4-1 and TRBJ2-7; no clear D gene. The CDR3 sequence is 14 residues long. V was trimmed by 7 bases and J by 3 bases, leaving 16 bases between them. CDR1 is MGHRA and CDR2 is YSYEKL in the germline V gene.

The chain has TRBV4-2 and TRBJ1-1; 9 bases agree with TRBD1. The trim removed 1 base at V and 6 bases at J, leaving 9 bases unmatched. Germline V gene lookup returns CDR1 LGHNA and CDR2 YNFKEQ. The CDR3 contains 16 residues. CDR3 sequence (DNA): TGTGCCAGCAGCCAAGTTGGCAACAGGGGGCTCTCTGAAGCTTTCTTT. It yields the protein CASSQVGNRGLSEAFF.

The CDR3 spells CASSLGVWDTQYF. Written as DNA, the CDR3 is TGTGCCAGCAGCTTAGGGGTTTGGGATACGCAGTATTTT. The chain recombines TRBV11-2 with TRBJ2-3, with D unclear. Trimming took 1 base from V and 6 from J, leaving 8 bases between them. This CDR3 spans 13 amino acids. CDR1 is SGHAT and CDR2 is FQNNGV in the germline V gene.

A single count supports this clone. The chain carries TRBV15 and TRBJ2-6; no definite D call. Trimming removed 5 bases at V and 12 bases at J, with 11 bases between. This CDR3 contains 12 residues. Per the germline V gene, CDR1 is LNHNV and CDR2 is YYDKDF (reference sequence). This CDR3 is CATSPPGPVLTF. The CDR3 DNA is TGTGCCACCAGCCCACCTGGCCCCGTCCTGACTTTC.

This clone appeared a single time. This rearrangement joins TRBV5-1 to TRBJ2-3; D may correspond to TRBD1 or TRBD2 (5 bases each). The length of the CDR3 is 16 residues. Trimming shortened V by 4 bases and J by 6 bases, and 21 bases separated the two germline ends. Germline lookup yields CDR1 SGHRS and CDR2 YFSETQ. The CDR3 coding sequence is TGCGCCAGCAGCAAGCGTGGGGGAACCCCCCAGGATACGCAGTATTTT. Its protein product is CASSKRGGTPQDTQYF. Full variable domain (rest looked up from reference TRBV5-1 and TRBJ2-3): KAGVTQTPRYLIKTRGQQVTLSCSPISGHRSVSWYQQTPGQGLQFLFEYFSETQRNKGNFPGRFSGRQFSNSRSEMNVSTLELGDSALYLCASSKRGGTPQDTQYFGPGTRLTVL.

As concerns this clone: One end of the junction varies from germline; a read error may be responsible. The CDR3 bases are TGTGCCAGCAGCTTAGCAGGAACAGGGGTCTTGACAGATTTT. Residues: CASSLAGTGVLTDF. The rearrangement links TRBV7-2 to TRBJ1-3; 7 bases match TRBD1. This CDR3 has 14 residues. The germline V gene encodes CDR1 SGHTA and CDR2 FQGNSA.

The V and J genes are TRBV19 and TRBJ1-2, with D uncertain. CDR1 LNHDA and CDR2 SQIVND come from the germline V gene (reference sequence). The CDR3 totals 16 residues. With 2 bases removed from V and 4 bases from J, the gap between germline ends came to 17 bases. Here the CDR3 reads CASSIRRLRSAYGYTF. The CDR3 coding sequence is TGTGCCAGTAGTATAAGGCGACTGAGGAGCGCCTATGGCTACACCTTC.

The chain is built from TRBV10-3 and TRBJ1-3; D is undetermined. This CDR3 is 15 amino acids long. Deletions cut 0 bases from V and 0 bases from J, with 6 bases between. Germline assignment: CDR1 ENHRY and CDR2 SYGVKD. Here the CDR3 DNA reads TGTGCCATCAGTGAGTCGTTATACTCTGGAAACACCATATATTTT. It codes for CAISESLYSGNTIYF.

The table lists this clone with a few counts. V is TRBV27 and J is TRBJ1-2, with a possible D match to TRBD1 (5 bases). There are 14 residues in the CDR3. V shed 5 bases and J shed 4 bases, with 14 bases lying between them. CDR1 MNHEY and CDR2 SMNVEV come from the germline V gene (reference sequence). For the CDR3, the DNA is TGTGCCAGCAGTCGGGGGGGACTGCCCTATGGCTACACCTTC. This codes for CASSRGGLPYGYTF.

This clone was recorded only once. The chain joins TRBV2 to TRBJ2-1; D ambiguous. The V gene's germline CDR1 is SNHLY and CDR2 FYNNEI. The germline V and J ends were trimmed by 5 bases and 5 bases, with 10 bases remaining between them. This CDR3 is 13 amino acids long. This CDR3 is CASSKDGNNEQFF. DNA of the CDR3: TGTGCCAGCAGTAAGGACGGAAACAATGAGCAGTTCTTC.

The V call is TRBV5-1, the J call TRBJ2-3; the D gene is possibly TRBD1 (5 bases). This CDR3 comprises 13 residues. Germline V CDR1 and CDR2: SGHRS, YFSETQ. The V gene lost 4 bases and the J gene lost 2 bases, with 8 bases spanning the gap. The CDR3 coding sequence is TGCGCCAGCAGCCAGGACACCACAGATACGCAGTATTTT. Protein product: CASSQDTTDTQYF. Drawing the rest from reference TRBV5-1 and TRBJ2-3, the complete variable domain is KAGVTQTPRYLIKTRGQQVTLSCSPISGHRSVSWYQQTPGQGLQFLFEYFSETQRNKGNFPGRFSGRQFSNSRSEMNVSTLELGDSALYLCASSQDTTDTQYFGPGTRLTVL.

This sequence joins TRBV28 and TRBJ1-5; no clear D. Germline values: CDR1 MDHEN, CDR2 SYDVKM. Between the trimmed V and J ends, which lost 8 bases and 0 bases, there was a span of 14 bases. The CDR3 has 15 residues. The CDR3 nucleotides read TGTGCCAGCGTCCTCGGACGGAATAGCAATCAGCCCCAGCATTTT. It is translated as CASVLGRNSNQPQHF.

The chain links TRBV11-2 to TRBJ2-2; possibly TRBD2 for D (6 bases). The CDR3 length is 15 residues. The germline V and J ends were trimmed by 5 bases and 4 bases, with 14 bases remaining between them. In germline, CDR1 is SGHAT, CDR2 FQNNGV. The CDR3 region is CASSPTAGFTGELFF. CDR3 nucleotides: TGTGCCAGCAGCCCGACCGCGGGATTCACCGGGGAGCTGTTTTTT.

In DNA, the CDR3 is TGTGCCAGCAGCGTAACAGGGAGAACGGCTAATGAAAAACTGTTTTTT. It yields the protein CASSVTGRTANEKLFF. The chain joins TRBV7-8 to TRBJ1-4, with a tentative D call TRBD1 (6 bases). Germline V gene lookup returns CDR1 SGHVS and CDR2 FQNEAQ. V lost 5 bases, J lost 3 bases, and 16 bases lay in between. The CDR3 sequence is 16 residues long.

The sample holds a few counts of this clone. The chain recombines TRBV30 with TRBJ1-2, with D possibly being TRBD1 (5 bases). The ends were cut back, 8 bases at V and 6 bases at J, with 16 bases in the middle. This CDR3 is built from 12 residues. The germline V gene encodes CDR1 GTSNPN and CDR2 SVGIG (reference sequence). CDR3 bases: TGTGCCAGGGATGGGGGGGAGCATGGCTACACCTTC. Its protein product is CARDGGEHGYTF.

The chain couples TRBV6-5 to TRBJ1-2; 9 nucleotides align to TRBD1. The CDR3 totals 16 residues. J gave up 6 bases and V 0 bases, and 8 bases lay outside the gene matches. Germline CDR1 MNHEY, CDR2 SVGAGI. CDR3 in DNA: TGTGCCAGCAGTTACTCCCCGGGACAGGGTTTGGATGGCTACACCTTC. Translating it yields CASSYSPGQGLDGYTF.

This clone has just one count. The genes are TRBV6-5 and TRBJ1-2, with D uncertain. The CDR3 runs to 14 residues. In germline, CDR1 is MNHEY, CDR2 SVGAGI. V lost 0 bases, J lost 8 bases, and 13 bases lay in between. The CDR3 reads CASSYSRRVAGYTF. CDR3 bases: TGTGCCAGCAGTTACTCGCGGAGGGTCGCGGGCTACACCTTC.

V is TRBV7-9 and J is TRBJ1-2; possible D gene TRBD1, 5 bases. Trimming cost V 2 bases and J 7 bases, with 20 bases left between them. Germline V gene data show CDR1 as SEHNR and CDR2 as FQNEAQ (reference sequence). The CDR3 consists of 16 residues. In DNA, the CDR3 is TGTGCCAGCAGCTTATCAATGCCAGGGCGGATCGGTGGCTACACCTTC. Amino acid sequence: CASSLSMPGRIGGYTF.

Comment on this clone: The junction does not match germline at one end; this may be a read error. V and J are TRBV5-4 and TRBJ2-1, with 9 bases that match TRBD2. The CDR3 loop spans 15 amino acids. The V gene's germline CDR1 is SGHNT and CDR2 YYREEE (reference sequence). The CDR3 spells CASSLAAGGYHEQFF. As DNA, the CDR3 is TGTGCCAGCAGCTTGGCAGCGGGAGGCTACCATGAGCAGTTCTTC.

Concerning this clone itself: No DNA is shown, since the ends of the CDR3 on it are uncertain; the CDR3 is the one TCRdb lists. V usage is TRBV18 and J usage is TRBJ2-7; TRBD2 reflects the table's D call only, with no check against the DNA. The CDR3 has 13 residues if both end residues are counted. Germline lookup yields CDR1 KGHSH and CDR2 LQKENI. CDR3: CASSPQVASGALF.

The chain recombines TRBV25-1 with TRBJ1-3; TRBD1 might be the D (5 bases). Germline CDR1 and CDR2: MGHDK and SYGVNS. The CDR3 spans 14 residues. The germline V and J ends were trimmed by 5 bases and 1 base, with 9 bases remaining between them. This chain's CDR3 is CASSWGESGNTIYF. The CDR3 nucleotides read TGTGCCAGCAGTTGGGGGGAGTCTGGAAACACCATATATTTT.

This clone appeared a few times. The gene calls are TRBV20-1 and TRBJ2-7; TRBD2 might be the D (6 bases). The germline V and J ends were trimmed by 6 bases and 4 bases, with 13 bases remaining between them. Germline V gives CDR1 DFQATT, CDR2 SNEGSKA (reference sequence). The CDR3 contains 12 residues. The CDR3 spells CSASTGEYEQYF. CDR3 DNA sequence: TGCAGTGCCAGTACGGGGGAATACGAGCAGTACTTC.

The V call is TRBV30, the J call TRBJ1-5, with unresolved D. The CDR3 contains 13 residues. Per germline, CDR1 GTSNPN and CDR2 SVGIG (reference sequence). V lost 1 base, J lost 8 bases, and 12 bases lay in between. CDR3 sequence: CAWSGTFGEPQHF. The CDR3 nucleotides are TGTGCCTGGAGTGGGACTTTTGGGGAGCCCCAGCATTTT.

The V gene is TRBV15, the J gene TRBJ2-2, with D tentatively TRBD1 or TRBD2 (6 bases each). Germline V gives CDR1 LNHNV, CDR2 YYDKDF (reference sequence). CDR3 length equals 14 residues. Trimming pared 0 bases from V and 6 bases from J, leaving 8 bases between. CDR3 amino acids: CATSRDGGPGELFF. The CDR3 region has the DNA TGTGCCACCAGCAGAGATGGGGGGCCCGGGGAGCTGTTTTTT.

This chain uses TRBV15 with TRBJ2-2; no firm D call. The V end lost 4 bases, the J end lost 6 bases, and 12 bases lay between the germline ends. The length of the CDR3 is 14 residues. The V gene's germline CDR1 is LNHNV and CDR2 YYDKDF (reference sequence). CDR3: CATSTGRWAGELFF. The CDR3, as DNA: TGTGCCACCAGCACCGGGCGTTGGGCCGGGGAGCTGTTTTTT.

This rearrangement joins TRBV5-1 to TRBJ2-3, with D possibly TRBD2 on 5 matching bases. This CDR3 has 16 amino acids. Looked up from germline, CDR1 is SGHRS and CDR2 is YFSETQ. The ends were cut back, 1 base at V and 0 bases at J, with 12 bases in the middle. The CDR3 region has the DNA TGCGCCAGCAGCTTGTCAGCGGCTACTAGCACAGATACGCAGTATTTT. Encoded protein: CASSLSAATSTDTQYF.

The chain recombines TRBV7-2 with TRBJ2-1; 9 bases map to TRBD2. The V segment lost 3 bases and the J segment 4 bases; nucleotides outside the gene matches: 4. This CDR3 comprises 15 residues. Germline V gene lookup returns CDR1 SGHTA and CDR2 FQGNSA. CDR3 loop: CASSFSGRVYNEQFF. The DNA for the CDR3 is TGTGCCAGCAGCTTTAGCGGGAGAGTATACAATGAGCAGTTCTTC.

CDR3 sequence: CASSYSREEAFF. Here the CDR3 DNA reads TGTGCCAGCAGTTACTCGAGAGAGGAAGCTTTCTTT. This chain links TRBV6-6 with TRBJ1-1; no clear D gene. Germline CDR1 is MNHNY and CDR2 is SVGAGI (reference sequence). This CDR3 spans 12 amino acids. V was clipped by 0 bases and J by 8 bases, with 7 bases between them.

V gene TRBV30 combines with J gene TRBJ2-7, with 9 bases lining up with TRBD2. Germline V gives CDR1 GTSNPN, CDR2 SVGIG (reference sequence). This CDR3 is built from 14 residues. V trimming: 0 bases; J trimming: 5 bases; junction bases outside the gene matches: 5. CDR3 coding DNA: TGTGCCTGGAGTGTCGTGGCGGGGGGGGACGAGCAGTACTTC. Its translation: CAWSVVAGGDEQYF.